The 23 T cell receptor beta chains presented below share a single source sample, sequenced in a study of cytotoxic CD8 clonotypes in ibrutinib-treated CLL. Method: immunoSEQ multiplex PCR; TCRdb's copy keeps in-frame clones and lacks some. The data contain about 200,000 clones, 72% of them singletons. The specimen was PBMCs, collected after 24 months of ibrutinib treatment. These receptors came from a human donor with chronic lymphocytic leukemia.

The chain combines TRBV9 with TRBJ2-3; TRBD1 or TRBD2 may be the D gene (5 bases each). Between the trimmed V and J ends, which lost 8 bases and 5 bases, there was a span of 15 bases. Germline CDR1 SGDLS, CDR2 YYNGEE. The CDR3 extends over 13 amino acids. The CDR3 reads CASSPGAVDTQYF. The CDR3, as DNA: TGTGCCAGTTCACCCGGGGCGGTAGATACGCAGTATTTT.

This clone was observed a few times. The genes are TRBV27 and TRBJ1-1; D unclear. CDR1 and CDR2 from the germline V gene are MNHEY and SMNVEV (reference sequence). Trimming shortened V by 9 bases and J by 5 bases, and 16 bases separated the two germline ends. The CDR3 is 13 amino acids. CDR3 sequence reads: CASSIGSRTEAFF. As DNA, the CDR3 is TGTGCCAGTTCTATCGGGTCCAGGACTGAAGCTTTCTTT.

The genes are TRBV14 and TRBJ2-1, with 12 bases that match TRBD2. Trimming at V came to 4 bases and at J to 6 bases, leaving 10 bases not matched to a gene. The CDR3 spans 17 residues. CDR1 and CDR2 from the germline V gene are SGHDN and FVKESK. The chain's CDR3 is CASSPGLAGWWANEQFF. The CDR3 DNA is TGTGCCAGCAGCCCTGGACTAGCGGGATGGTGGGCCAATGAGCAGTTCTTC. Looking up the rest from reference TRBV14 and TRBJ2-1 gives the full variable domain: EAGVTQFPSHSVIEKGQTVTLRCDPISGHDNLYWYRRVMGKEIKFLLHFVKESKQDESGMPNNRFLAERTGGTYSTLKVQPAELEDSGVYFCASSPGLAGWWANEQFFGPGTRLTVL.

The chain joins TRBV5-1 to TRBJ1-4, with D hard to call. The germline V gene encodes CDR1 SGHRS and CDR2 YFSETQ. Between the trimmed V and J ends, which lost 0 bases and 2 bases, there was a span of 11 bases. CDR3 length: 16 amino acids. The CDR3 spells CASSLEASFTNEKLFF. In nucleotides, the CDR3 is TGCGCCAGCAGCTTGGAGGCCAGCTTCACTAATGAAAAACTGTTTTTT.

The rearrangement links TRBV7-3 to TRBJ2-1, with TRBD2 matching 16 bases. The CDR3 length is 20 residues. CDR1 is SGHTA, CDR2 FQGTGA, per germline. The ends lost 5 bases at V and 1 base at J; junction bases unmatched: 11. CDR3 sequence: CASSPLGLAGGPQSYNEQFF. The DNA for the CDR3 is TGTGCCAGCAGCCCCTTGGGACTAGCGGGAGGGCCTCAATCCTACAATGAGCAGTTCTTC.

This clone was detected only a few times. This sequence joins TRBV11-2 and TRBJ1-1; 7 bases are a match to TRBD1. Trimming removed 2 bases from V and 7 bases from J; junction bases left unmatched: 7. The CDR3 is made up of 14 amino acids. Germline V CDR1 and CDR2: SGHAT, FQNNGV. The CDR3 DNA is TGTGCCAGCAGCTTATTGACAGGGAGGAGTGAAGCTTTCTTT. Translation: CASSLLTGRSEAFF.

The genes are TRBV15 and TRBJ1-3; no clear D. CDR3 length equals 15 residues. V lost 5 bases to trimming and J lost 8 bases, with 19 bases between them. Per the germline V gene, CDR1 is LNHNV and CDR2 is YYDKDF (reference sequence). The CDR3 region has the DNA TGTGCCACCAGCCACCCAGGCCCCAGGTTCGACACCATATATTTT. This translates into CATSHPGPRFDTIYF. The full variable domain, with the rest looked up from reference TRBV15 and TRBJ1-3, is DAMVIQNPRYQVTQFGKPVTLSCSQTLNHNVMYWYQQKSSQAPKLLFHYYDKDFNNEADTPDNFQSRRPNTSFCFLDIRSPGLGDTAMYLCATSHPGPRFDTIYFGEGSWLTVV.

This rearrangement joins TRBV5-1 to TRBJ1-3, with D perhaps TRBD1 (6 bases). V lost 5 bases and J lost 3, with 15 bases in between. There are 15 residues in the CDR3. The V gene's germline CDR1 is SGHRS and CDR2 YFSETQ. The CDR3 protein is CASSTTGLSGNTIYF. The CDR3, as DNA: TGCGCCAGCAGTACGACAGGCCTTAGTGGAAACACCATATATTTT.

The chain recombines TRBV11-3 with TRBJ2-5, with D perhaps TRBD2 (5 bases). Germline V gene sequence: CDR1 SGHNT, CDR2 YENEEA. The CDR3 runs 14 residues. With 3 bases removed from V and 8 bases from J, the gap between germline ends came to 16 bases. The CDR3, as DNA: TGTGCCAGCAGCTTCGGGCCTAACCGGGGAACCCAGTACTTC. This sequence encodes CASSFGPNRGTQYF.

The chain has TRBV29-1 and TRBJ1-1; D is unclear. This CDR3 spans 13 amino acids. Deletions cut 6 bases from V and 5 bases from J, with 16 bases between. Germline V gene lookup returns CDR1 SQVTM and CDR2 ANQGSEA. CDR3 bases: TGCAGCGTGCGAGATCCCGGTGGGACTGAAGCTTTCTTT. Its translation: CSVRDPGGTEAFF.

The chain recombines TRBV9 with TRBJ2-7; D may correspond to TRBD1 or TRBD2 (5 bases each). The CDR3 runs to 13 residues. The germline V gene has CDR1 SGDLS and CDR2 YYNGEE. V was trimmed by 0 bases and J by 7 bases, leaving 11 bases between them. CDR3 in DNA: TGTGCCAGCAGCGTAGATGAGGGGCGGGAGCAGTACTTC. Translation gives CASSVDEGREQYF.

The rearrangement joins TRBV5-4 to TRBJ2-3, with TRBD2 matching over 9 bases. CDR1 SGHNT and CDR2 YYREEE come from the germline V gene (reference sequence). The CDR3 runs to 16 residues. V was clipped by 4 bases and J by 1 base; unmatched bases: 7. The CDR3 loop reads CASSAGLATRTDTQYF. CDR3 nucleotides: TGTGCCAGCAGCGCGGGACTAGCTACTCGCACAGATACGCAGTATTTT.

The chain is built from TRBV4-1 and TRBJ2-5; D tentatively reads TRBD1 or TRBD2 (5 bases each). V lost 3 bases and J lost 1, with 6 bases in between. This CDR3 has 13 residues. Per the germline V gene, CDR1 is MGHRA and CDR2 is YSYEKL. The CDR3 coding sequence is TGCGCCAGCAGCCAGGGGACCCAAGAGACCCAGTACTTC. This codes for CASSQGTQETQYF.

This clone occurred once. The chain has TRBV5-6 and TRBJ2-3, with TRBD2 matching over 9 bases. V dropped 1 base and J dropped 4; count of bases not matched to a gene: 10. CDR1 is SGHDT, CDR2 YYEEEE, per germline. CDR3 length equals 17 residues. The CDR3 DNA follows: TGTGCCAGCAGCTTGATGGCTAGCGGGAATCAGGCAGATACGCAGTATTTT. Translated: CASSLMASGNQADTQYF.

V is TRBV9 and J is TRBJ1-3; 7 nucleotides match TRBD1. Trimming at V came to 0 bases and at J to 4 bases, leaving 4 bases not matched to a gene. CDR3 size: 15 residues. Germline V gene sequence: CDR1 SGDLS, CDR2 YYNGEE. The CDR3 nucleotides read TGTGCCAGCAGCGTAGAAACAGGGGCCGGAAACACCATATATTTT. Protein product: CASSVETGAGNTIYF.

This clone was recorded only once. J is TRBJ1-3 and V is TRBV9; 7 bases map to TRBD1. The CDR3 is made up of 17 amino acids. Germline CDR1 reads SGDLS; CDR2 reads YYNGEE. The V and J ends lost 0 bases and 0 bases, in that order; junction bases with no gene match: 6. CDR3 nucleotides: TGTGCCAGCAGCGTAGGAGACAGGGCGAGCTCTGGAAACACCATATATTTT. Protein: CASSVGDRASSGNTIYF.

The chain is built from TRBV9 and TRBJ2-5; a possible D gene is TRBD1 (6 bases). V gave up 4 bases and J gave up 4 bases, with 17 bases separating them. Germline assignment: CDR1 SGDLS and CDR2 YYNGEE. CDR3 length: 15 residues. In nucleotides, the CDR3 is TGTGCCAGCAGCCAAGGGGGATCCCGGGGAGAGACCCAGTACTTC. It translates to CASSQGGSRGETQYF. Variable domain in full (rest from reference TRBV9 and TRBJ2-5): DSGVTQTPKHLITATGQRVTLRCSPRSGDLSVYWYQQSLDQGLQFLIQYYNGEERAKGNILERFSAQQFPDLHSELNLSSLELGDSALYFCASSQGGSRGETQYFGPGTRLLVL.

V is TRBV6-5 and J is TRBJ1-2, with TRBD1 as a possible D gene (5 bases). CDR3 length: 14 residues. Germline values: CDR1 MNHEY, CDR2 SVGAGI. Trimming stripped 2 bases from V and 5 bases from J, with 12 bases between. This CDR3 is CASSYHDSWYGYTF. The CDR3 DNA is TGTGCCAGCAGTTACCATGACAGTTGGTATGGCTACACCTTC.

The rearrangement links TRBV19 to TRBJ2-1; 10 bases are shared with TRBD2. Trimming removed 6 bases from V and 2 bases from J; junction bases left unmatched: 7. This CDR3 comprises 16 residues. Germline V gives CDR1 LNHDA, CDR2 SQIVND (reference sequence). CDR3 sequence (DNA): TGTGCCAGTAGCACCTACGGACTAGCGGCCTACAATGAGCAGTTCTTC. Translation: CASSTYGLAAYNEQFF.

This chain joins TRBV2 and TRBJ2-7, with D uncertain. The CDR3 is made up of 13 amino acids. CDR1 and CDR2 (germline): SNHLY, FYNNEI. V was clipped by 8 bases and J by 0 bases, with 11 bases between them. CDR3: CASSIPSSYEQYF. As DNA, the CDR3 is TGTGCCAGCTCTATCCCAAGCTCCTACGAGCAGTACTTC.

Only a few counts were recorded for this clone. This chain links TRBV7-3 with TRBJ2-1, with a weak D call TRBD2 (6 bases). Germline lookup yields CDR1 SGHTA and CDR2 FQGTGA. V lost 6 bases to trimming and J lost 10 bases, with 16 bases between them. This CDR3 contains 13 residues. The CDR3 is CASSRLVGLEQFF. CDR3 sequence (DNA): TGTGCCAGCAGTAGACTAGTGGGATTGGAGCAGTTCTTC.

The chain couples TRBV7-2 to TRBJ2-1; 10 nucleotides match TRBD2. The CDR3 covers 16 residues. Germline V CDR1 and CDR2: SGHTA, FQGNSA. V was clipped by 5 bases and J by 7 bases; unmatched bases: 11. DNA for the CDR3: TGTGCCAGCAGCCTTAGATTAGCGGGAGGTAGGAATGAGCAGTTCTTC. Translating it yields CASSLRLAGGRNEQFF.

J is TRBJ2-7 and V is TRBV15, with no clear D. This CDR3 is built from 15 residues. Germline-derived CDR1 and CDR2 are LNHNV and YYDKDF (reference sequence). V was clipped by 3 bases and J by 5 bases, with 17 bases between them. The CDR3 reads CATSRGMDGADEQYF. The CDR3, as DNA: TGTGCCACCAGCAGGGGAATGGACGGTGCGGACGAGCAGTACTTC.